Presented here are 9 T cell receptor beta chains from one specimen sequenced in a study of identical twins. MiXCR was run by TCRdb on the 5' RACE reads, yielding one entry per CDR3 protein. The sample records about 160,000 distinct CDR3 sequences, 3% to 4% being singletons. Sequenced: memory T cells sorted from blood. These receptors were obtained from a man aged 18 to 30 in good health.

This clonotype was picked up many times. The chain recombines TRBV11-3 with TRBJ2-1; D unclear. V lost 3 bases and J lost 7, with 13 bases in between. Germline lookup yields CDR1 SGHNT and CDR2 YENEEA. The CDR3 spans 14 residues. The DNA for the CDR3 is TGTGCCAGCAGCTTTACAGACCAGTCGAATGAGCAGTTCTTC. Amino acid sequence: CASSFTDQSNEQFF. Full variable domain (rest looked up from reference TRBV11-3 and TRBJ2-1): EAGVVQSPRYKIIEKKQPVAFWCNPISGHNTLYWYLQNLGQGPELLIRYENEEAVDDSQLPKDRFSAERLKGVDSTLKIQPAELGDSAVYLCASSFTDQSNEQFFGPGTRLTVL.

This clonotype was detected ten times or more. This chain links TRBV15 with TRBJ2-1; D might be TRBD1 or TRBD2, each matching 5 bases. The CDR3 has 12 amino acids. The germline gives CDR1 LNHNV, CDR2 YYDKDF (reference sequence). Deletions cut 1 base from V and 12 bases from J, with 10 bases between. CDR3 loop: CATSRVGGPQFF. Here the CDR3 DNA reads TGTGCCACCAGCAGAGTTGGGGGACCGCAGTTCTTC.

This chain connects TRBV7-9 to TRBJ2-3; possible D gene TRBD2, 6 bases. Germline V gene sequence: CDR1 SEHNR, CDR2 FQNEAQ (reference sequence). With 4 bases removed from V and 4 bases from J, the gap between germline ends came to 12 bases. The CDR3 runs to 14 residues. The CDR3 loop is CASSSSGLADTQYF. In DNA form, the CDR3 reads TGTGCCAGCAGCTCAAGCGGGTTAGCAGATACGCAGTATTTT.

At least ten counts were recorded for this clonotype. The chain has TRBV2 and TRBJ2-7, with a possible D match to TRBD2 (5 bases). Trimming stripped 3 bases from V and 2 bases from J, with 8 bases between. This CDR3 is 13 amino acids long. Germline lookup yields CDR1 SNHLY and CDR2 FYNNEI. The CDR3 here is CASSDLAAYEQYF. DNA of the CDR3: TGTGCCAGCAGTGATCTAGCCGCCTACGAGCAGTACTTC.

In this sample, this clonotype turned up many times. The gene calls are TRBV3-1 and TRBJ2-7; D is uncertain. In germline, CDR1 is LGHDT, CDR2 YNNKEL (reference sequence). Trimming removed 1 base at V and 6 bases at J, with 7 bases between. The CDR3 runs 12 residues. The CDR3: CASSQGWGEQYV. The CDR3 nucleotides are TGTGCCAGCAGCCAAGGATGGGGCGAGCAGTACGTC.

Many counts were recorded for this clonotype. V gene TRBV20-1 combines with J gene TRBJ2-5, with TRBD2 matching 8 bases. The junction had 4 bases not matched to a gene; V was cut back by 0 bases and J by 1 base. The CDR3 extends over 15 amino acids. CDR1 is DFQATT, CDR2 SNEGSKA, per germline (reference sequence). This chain's CDR3 is CSARDQTSGQETQYF. CDR3 coding DNA: TGCAGTGCTAGAGATCAAACTAGCGGCCAAGAGACCCAGTACTTC.

This clonotype was seen ten or more times. The chain couples TRBV3-1 to TRBJ2-1; 11 nucleotides line up with TRBD2. The CDR3 extends over 15 amino acids. Germline V gene lookup returns CDR1 LGHDT and CDR2 YNNKEL (reference sequence). The trim removed 5 bases at V and 9 bases at J, leaving 9 bases unmatched. In DNA form, the CDR3 reads TGTGCCAGCAGCGCCACTAGCGGGAGTCGGAGTGAGCAGTTCTTC. Translating gives CASSATSGSRSEQFF.

This clonotype has a count of ten or more. V usage is TRBV21-1 and J usage is TRBJ2-3. TRBV21-1 is designated a pseudogene. The CDR3 covers 10 residues. The CDR3 sequence is CASSKMVPYF. The CDR3 DNA is TGTGCCAGCAGCAAAATGGTACCATATTTT.

This clonotype was seen at least ten times. V and J are TRBV7-9 and TRBJ1-5; D is perhaps TRBD1 (6 bases). Germline V gene lookup returns CDR1 SEHNR and CDR2 FQNEAQ (reference sequence). Trimming took 2 bases from V and 6 from J, leaving 17 bases between them. This CDR3 is 16 amino acids long. For the CDR3, the DNA is TGTGCCAGCAGCTTACACGACCCAGGGGCCGGTCAGCCCCAGCATTTT. Translated: CASSLHDPGAGQPQHF. Variable domain in full (rest from reference TRBV7-9 and TRBJ1-5): DTGVSQNPRHKITKRGQNVTFRCDPISEHNRLYWYRQTLGQGPEFLTYFQNEAQLEKSRLLSDRFSAERPKGSFSTLEIQRTEQGDSAMYLCASSLHDPGAGQPQHFGDGTRLSIL.